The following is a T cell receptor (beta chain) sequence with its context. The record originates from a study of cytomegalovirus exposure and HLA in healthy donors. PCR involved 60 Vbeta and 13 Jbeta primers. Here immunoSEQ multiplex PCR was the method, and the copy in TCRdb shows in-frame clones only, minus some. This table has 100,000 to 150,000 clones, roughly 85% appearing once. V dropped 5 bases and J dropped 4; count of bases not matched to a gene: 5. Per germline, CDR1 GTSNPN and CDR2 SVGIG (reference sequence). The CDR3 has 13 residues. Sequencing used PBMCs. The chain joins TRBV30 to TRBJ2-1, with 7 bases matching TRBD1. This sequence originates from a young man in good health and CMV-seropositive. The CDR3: CAWATGFYNEQFF. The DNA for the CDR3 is TGTGCCTGGGCGACAGGGTTTTACAATGAGCAGTTCTTC. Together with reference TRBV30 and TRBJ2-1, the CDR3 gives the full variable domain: SQTIHQWPATLVQPVGSPLSLECTVEGTSNPNLYWYRQAAGRGLQLLFYSVGIGQISSEVPQNLSASRPQDRQFILSSKKLLLSDSGFYLCAWATGFYNEQFFGPGTRLTVL.